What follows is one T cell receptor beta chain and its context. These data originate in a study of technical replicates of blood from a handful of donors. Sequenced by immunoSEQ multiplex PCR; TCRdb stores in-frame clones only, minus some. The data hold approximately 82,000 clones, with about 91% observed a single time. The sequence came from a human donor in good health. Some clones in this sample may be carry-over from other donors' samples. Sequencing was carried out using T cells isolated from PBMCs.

CDR3 nucleotides: TGTGCCAGCTCACCGTCCGGGACAGAAGAAAAACTGTTTTTT. This sequence encodes CASSPSGTEEKLFF. The V and J genes are TRBV18 and TRBJ1-4, with 7 bases aligning to TRBD1. The V gene's germline CDR1 is KGHSH and CDR2 LQKENI. The CDR3 totals 14 residues. V dropped 3 bases and J dropped 8; count of bases not matched to a gene: 6.